This T cell receptor beta chain was obtained from a study of neurological immune-mediated disorders. General observations from the study: The absence of any CDR3 amino acid sequence shared by expanded clones across subjects suggests that repertoires were private in all groups.

This CDR3 is built from 13 residues. The V gene end was trimmed by 3 bases and the J gene end by 4 bases; junction bases not matched to a gene: 3. The germline V gene has CDR1 DFQATT and CDR2 SNEGSKA (reference sequence). In this sample, this clonotype turned up many times. What it recognizes is unknown. As for the cDNA, it was generated by 5'RACE with 10-nucleotide random UMIs. From 15-18 subjects, over 170 million TCR-beta sequences were obtained in each sequencing run. From the 5' RACE reads, TCRdb called clonotypes with MiXCR, one entry per CDR3 protein. The sample lists some 49,000 distinct CDR3 sequences; around 12% were seen once. Time point given: longitudinal time-point 2. Unsorted libraries were generated from 2 million PBMCs. These cells had been stored in RNAlater at -80 C.

The J gene is TRBJ2-3, the V gene TRBV20-1; 8 bases align to TRBD2. This TCR derives from a male donor with HTLV-1-associated myelopathy (HAM/TSP). The sequencing sample was made of PBMCs. CDR3 protein: CSARTGGPDTQYF. The CDR3 DNA is TGCAGTGCTAGGACGGGGGGGCCAGATACGCAGTATTTT.